This T cell receptor beta chain originates from a study of T-cell reconstitution after alpha-beta-depleted transplantation in children. CDR1 and CDR2 (germline): SQVTM, ANQGSEA. The CDR3 runs 14 residues. V was clipped by 5 bases and J by 4 bases; unmatched bases: 10. Molecular barcoding with unique molecular identifiers was used for the TCRbeta library. Via MiXCR, TCRdb re-called the PCR reads, giving one row per CDR3 protein. The table has about 980,000 distinct CDR3 sequences, under 30% seen once. This chain links TRBV29-1 with TRBJ1-1; 7 bases agree with TRBD1. Sequenced here: PBMCs, mostly from graft donor cells, sampled 360 days after TCRalphabeta/CD19-depleted stem cell transplant. The clonotype originates from a boy under three years old who had a stem cell transplant for SCID, so the T cells may come from the graft donor. Here the CDR3 DNA reads TGCAGCGTTATTAGAGGGGGCGGAGGCACTGAAGCTTTCTTT. This sequence encodes CSVIRGGGGTEAFF.